Described below is a single T cell receptor beta chain sequence and its context. The sample comes from a study of CD8+CD57+ T cells in acquired aplastic anemia. Study details: Sorted CD4+ plus CD8+ cells gave DNA averaging roughly 3.2 ug.

This CDR3 has 17 amino acids. Germline lookup yields CDR1 SGHAT and CDR2 FQNNGV. J was trimmed by 5 bases and V by 5 bases; bases with no gene match: 13. TCR beta VDJ combinations and CDR3 sequences were profiled from genomic DNA. One entry per CDR3 protein, called by TCRdb with MiXCR from the reads. Of 200,000 or so distinct CDR3 sequences listed, approximately 50% were seen once; the top ten hold about 8.8%. Patients picked for sequencing had shown CD8+CD57+ cell expansion detected by flow cytometry. This clonotype was sampled from a human donor with aplastic anemia. Material for sequencing was sorted CD4+, CD8+, or CD8+CD57+ T cells (not recorded which) from PBMCs. The J gene is TRBJ2-3, the V gene TRBV11-2; the match to TRBD2 covers 10 bases. CDR3 coding DNA: TGTGCCAGCAGCCAGCGGGGGGGTAGCGGGTCAAGAGATACGCAGTATTTT. It encodes CASSQRGGSGSRDTQYF. Full variable domain (remainder filled in from reference TRBV11-2 and TRBJ2-3): EAGVAQSPRYKIIEKRQSVAFWCNPISGHATLYWYQQILGQGPKLLIQFQNNGVVDDSQLPKDRFSAERLKGVDSTLKIQPAKLEDSAVYLCASSQRGGSGSRDTQYFGPGTRLTVL.